A single sample gave rise to the 26 T cell receptor beta chains below, sequenced in a study of blood T cell repertoires in COVID-19. TCRdb's table, derived via immunoSEQ multiplex PCR, lists solely in-frame clones and lacks some. The sample consists of some 22,000 clones, 86% of them appearing once. Sequencing used peripheral blood. The receptor source for this set is a human donor with active COVID-19. The donor label of this sample is uncertain.

The chain links TRBV25-1 to TRBJ1-1; 9 positions agree with TRBD1. The V gene's germline CDR1 is MGHDK and CDR2 SYGVNS. The CDR3 consists of 16 residues. V was clipped by 3 bases and J by 4 bases; unmatched bases: 9. CDR3 sequence: CASSDQYRGQGTEAFF. The CDR3 bases are TGTGCCAGCAGTGACCAATACAGGGGGCAGGGCACTGAAGCTTTCTTT.

The CDR3 is CASSLGTGRGTEAFF. CDR3 nucleotide sequence: TGTGCCAGCAGCTTAGGGACAGGGCGTGGGACTGAAGCTTTCTTT. The chain combines TRBV7-2 with TRBJ1-1; 8 nucleotides align to TRBD1. V gave up 1 base and J gave up 5 bases; unmatched junction bases: 6. The length of the CDR3 is 15 residues. Germline V gene lookup returns CDR1 SGHTA and CDR2 FQGNSA.

The chain joins TRBV5-4 to TRBJ1-3; D ambiguous. This CDR3 has 15 amino acids. CDR1 is SGHNT, CDR2 YYREEE, per germline (reference sequence). V shed 4 bases and J shed 0 bases, with 11 bases lying between them. The CDR3 nucleotides read TGTGCCAGCAGCGTCAGCGGAGGCTCTGGAAACACCATATATTTT. Translation gives CASSVSGGSGNTIYF.

J is TRBJ1-6 and V is TRBV5-1, with a weak D call TRBD1 (5 bases). This CDR3 has 14 residues. Per germline, CDR1 SGHRS and CDR2 YFSETQ. V shed 4 bases and J shed 9 bases, with 14 bases lying between them. CDR3 DNA sequence: TGCGCCAGCAGCCTAGCAGGGAGGGGTTCACCCCTCCACTTT. Translating gives CASSLAGRGSPLHF.

CDR3 protein: CATSRPGGSSYEQYF. The DNA of the CDR3 is TGTGCCACCAGCAGACCCGGCGGTAGCTCCTACGAGCAGTACTTC. The rearrangement links TRBV15 to TRBJ2-7; D gene uncertain. CDR1 and CDR2 from the germline V gene are LNHNV and YYDKDF (reference sequence). The CDR3 totals 15 residues. V was shortened by 2 bases and J by 0 bases, with 11 bases between the two germline ends.

A word on this clone: One end of the junction is discordant with germline, which a read error may explain. The V and J genes are TRBV7-7 and TRBJ2-2, with TRBD1 matching over 9 bases. Germline V gene lookup returns CDR1 SSHAT and CDR2 FNYEAQ (reference sequence). The CDR3 is made up of 15 amino acids. Here the CDR3 DNA reads TGTGCTAGCAGCCGGGACAGGGCGAACACCGGGGAGCTGTTTTTT. It specifies CASSRDRANTGELFF.

The chain employs TRBV5-4 and TRBJ1-2, with a tentative D call TRBD1 (5 bases). Germline V gives CDR1 SGHNT, CDR2 YYREEE (reference sequence). This CDR3 has 14 amino acids. Trimming took off 4 bases at V and 5 bases at J, with 15 bases between the two ends. In DNA form, the CDR3 reads TGTGCCAGCAGCGCTCCCCGGGGGGGGTATGGCTACACCTTC. Its translation: CASSAPRGGYGYTF. The full variable domain, rest sourced from reference TRBV5-4 and TRBJ1-2, is ETGVTQSPTHLIKTRGQQVTLRCSSQSGHNTVSWYQQALGQGPQFIFQYYREEENGRGNFPPRFSGLQFPNYSSELNVNALELDDSALYLCASSAPRGGYGYTFGSGTRLTVV.

V gene TRBV19 combines with J gene TRBJ1-1, with a possible D match to TRBD1 (6 bases). The CDR3 has 13 residues. CDR1 and CDR2 (germline): LNHDA, SQIVND (reference sequence). V lost 8 bases to trimming and J lost 8 bases, with 18 bases between them. For the CDR3, the DNA is TGTGCCAGTTTAGAGACAGGTGAGGTAGAAGCTTTCTTT. Protein product: CASLETGEVEAFF.

The rearrangement uses TRBV3-1 (or the pseudogene TRBV3-2) and TRBJ2-1; 14 bases are a match to TRBD2. The germline CDR1 and CDR2 sequences are LGHDT and YNNKEL (reference sequence). After removal of 4 bases from V and 8 bases from J, the junction contained 7 bases not matched to a gene. The CDR3 sequence is 16 residues long. The CDR3 spells CASSPGRGLAGDEQFF. CDR3 in DNA: TGTGCCAGCAGCCCCGGTAGGGGACTAGCGGGGGATGAGCAGTTCTTC.

This chain uses TRBV10-3 with TRBJ2-2; D is perhaps TRBD1 (7 bases). V lost 2 bases, J lost 5 bases, and 12 bases lay in between. The CDR3 covers 15 residues. CDR1 ENHRY and CDR2 SYGVKD come from the germline V gene. CDR3 nucleotides: TGTGCCATCAGTGAGGGAGGGGGCGCAACCGGGGAGCTGTTTTTT. This encodes CAISEGGGATGELFF.

The chain uses TRBV29-1 and TRBJ1-5, with 10 bases lining up with TRBD1. The junction had 7 bases not matched to a gene; V was cut back by 6 bases and J by 2 bases. Germline V gene data show CDR1 as SQVTM and CDR2 as ANQGSEA. The length of the CDR3 is 15 residues. The CDR3 reads CSVRVTGGGNQPQHF. The CDR3 region has the DNA TGCAGCGTCAGAGTGACAGGGGGCGGCAATCAGCCCCAGCATTTT. Supplemented by reference TRBV29-1 and TRBJ1-5, the full variable domain reads SAVISQKPSRDICQRGTSLTIQCQVDSQVTMMFWYRQQPGQSLTLIATANQGSEATYESGFVIDKFPISRPNLTFSTLTVSNMSPEDSSIYLCSVRVTGGGNQPQHFGDGTRLSIL.

The CDR3 loop reads CASSQDGTSGHNEQFF. CDR3 in DNA: TGTGCCAGCAGCCAGGACGGGACTAGCGGTCACAATGAGCAGTTCTTC. The chain recombines TRBV14 with TRBJ2-1; 11 nucleotides agree with TRBD2. J was trimmed by 5 bases and V by 3 bases; bases with no gene match: 6. This CDR3 has 16 residues. In germline, CDR1 is SGHDN, CDR2 FVKESK.

The rearrangement links TRBV29-1 to TRBJ2-7, with D possibly TRBD1 on 5 matching bases. The ends were cut back, 0 bases at V and 5 bases at J, with 11 bases in the middle. Germline V gene sequence: CDR1 SQVTM, CDR2 ANQGSEA. The CDR3 totals 13 residues. The CDR3 nucleotides are TGCAGCGTTGAAGAAACAGGAAACCACGAGCAGTACTTC. Amino acids: CSVEETGNHEQYF.

The CDR3 coding sequence is TGTGCCAGCAGCGCGGACAGGGTGGGAACTGAAGCTTTCTTT. Protein: CASSADRVGTEAFF. This chain links TRBV5-4 with TRBJ1-1, with 8 nucleotides matching TRBD1. The germline V gene has CDR1 SGHNT and CDR2 YYREEE (reference sequence). The CDR3 spans 14 residues. V was pared by 4 bases and J by 5 bases, with 7 bases of the junction left unmatched. Supplemented by reference TRBV5-4 and TRBJ1-1, the full variable domain reads ETGVTQSPTHLIKTRGQQVTLRCSSQSGHNTVSWYQQALGQGPQFIFQYYREEENGRGNFPPRFSGLQFPNYSSELNVNALELDDSALYLCASSADRVGTEAFFGQGTRLTVV.

The rearrangement uses TRBV11-2 and TRBJ2-1; 9 bases are shared with TRBD1. Germline V lookup: CDR1 SGHAT, CDR2 FQNNGV. The CDR3 totals 15 residues. With 8 bases clipped from V and 4 bases from J, the junction kept 9 bases outside the gene matches. As DNA, the CDR3 is TGTGCCAGCGCAACCACAGGGGGCTCATACAATGAGCAGTTCTTC. Translation gives CASATTGGSYNEQFF.

The chain carries TRBV11-3 and TRBJ1-2, with D hard to call. Per germline, CDR1 SGHNT and CDR2 YENEEA. The CDR3 has 14 amino acids. V lost 1 base and J 6 bases, leaving 12 bases between the germline ends. The CDR3: CASSLAYHIDGYTF. As DNA, the CDR3 is TGTGCCAGCAGCTTAGCTTACCACATTGATGGCTACACCTTC. The full variable domain, rest sourced from reference TRBV11-3 and TRBJ1-2, is EAGVVQSPRYKIIEKKQPVAFWCNPISGHNTLYWYLQNLGQGPELLIRYENEEAVDDSQLPKDRFSAERLKGVDSTLKIQPAELGDSAVYLCASSLAYHIDGYTFGSGTRLTVV.

CDR3 sequence (DNA): TGTGCCAGCAGCCTGTACCAAGAGACCCAGTACTTC. As protein: CASSLYQETQYF. V and J are TRBV11-2 and TRBJ2-5, with D hard to call. V lost 5 bases to trimming and J lost 0 bases, with 4 bases between them. CDR3 length: 12 amino acids. Germline assignment: CDR1 SGHAT and CDR2 FQNNGV.

The chain carries TRBV2 and TRBJ2-7; 15 bases line up with TRBD2. V lost 4 bases and J lost 6; bases outside the gene matches: 13. The germline gives CDR1 SNHLY, CDR2 FYNNEI. This CDR3 comprises 18 residues. The DNA of the CDR3 is TGTGCCAGCAGTGTTGTTGGACTAGCGGGGGGGCTCCGCTCCGAGCAGTACTTC. Its protein product is CASSVVGLAGGLRSEQYF.

This chain joins TRBV4-2 and TRBJ1-2; TRBD1 agrees at 10 bases. After removal of 1 base from V and 6 bases from J, the junction contained 5 bases not matched to a gene. CDR3 size: 15 residues. Per the germline V gene, CDR1 is LGHNA and CDR2 is YNFKEQ. This chain's CDR3 is CASSQVEDRGDGYTF. The CDR3 DNA reads TGTGCCAGCAGCCAAGTTGAGGACAGGGGGGATGGCTACACCTTC.

This chain uses TRBV2 with TRBJ1-2; no firm D call. V lost 2 bases, J lost 5 bases, and 9 bases lay in between. This CDR3 region has 13 residues. CDR1 and CDR2 from the germline V gene are SNHLY and FYNNEI. CDR3 region: CASSERSDYGYTF. The CDR3 DNA sequence: TGTGCCAGCAGTGAAAGATCAGATTATGGCTACACCTTC.

This sequence joins TRBV6-1 and TRBJ2-1, with TRBD2 matching 9 bases. In germline, CDR1 is MNHNS, CDR2 SASEGT. Trimming cost V 4 bases and J 9 bases; bases outside gene matches: 13. CDR3 size: 16 residues. CDR3 nucleotides: TGTGCCAGCAGTGCCAATAGCGGGAGTTTATCCGGTGAGCAGTTCTTC. This sequence encodes CASSANSGSLSGEQFF.

This clone came up a few times. The chain recombines TRBV27 with TRBJ2-5; tentative D call: TRBD1 (6 bases). This CDR3 is built from 15 residues. The germline V gene encodes CDR1 MNHEY and CDR2 SMNVEV (reference sequence). Between the trimmed V and J ends, which lost 6 bases and 2 bases, there was a span of 16 bases. CDR3 nucleotides: TGTGCCAGCAGCCAAAAACAGGGTGTGCAAGAGACCCAGTACTTC. The encoded protein is CASSQKQGVQETQYF.

The chain couples TRBV6-2 or TRBV6-3 to TRBJ2-5, with D perhaps TRBD1 (5 bases). The V end was cut by 6 bases, the J end by 5 bases, with 22 bases between. CDR1 is MNHEY and CDR2 is SVGEGT in the germline V gene. The CDR3 sequence is 16 residues long. CDR3 sequence (DNA): TGTGCCAGCAGCCAAGCCCAGGGTGTTAGTAGGGAGACCCAGTACTTC. Its protein product is CASSQAQGVSRETQYF.

The chain links TRBV6-5 to TRBJ1-3; 7 bases match TRBD1. Germline CDR1 and CDR2: MNHEY and SVGAGI. The trim removed 8 bases at V and 0 bases at J, leaving 7 bases unmatched. CDR3 length: 15 amino acids. In DNA form, the CDR3 reads TGTGCCAGCGTTCTCGGACAGGACTCTGGAAACACCATATATTTT. It encodes CASVLGQDSGNTIYF.

V usage is TRBV18 and J usage is TRBJ1-3; D remains unclear. The CDR3 extends over 13 amino acids. The V gene's germline CDR1 is KGHSH and CDR2 LQKENI. Trimming shortened V by 3 bases and J by 4 bases, and 7 bases separated the two germline ends. CDR3: CASSPSEGNTIYF. In DNA form, the CDR3 reads TGTGCCAGCTCACCCAGCGAAGGAAACACCATATATTTT.

The CDR3, as DNA: TGTGCCATCAGCGTTACCGGGACAGGGTCGAACGAGCAGTACTTC. Translated: CAISVTGTGSNEQYF. V gene TRBV10-3 combines with J gene TRBJ2-7; 9 bases are a match to TRBD1. J gave up 5 bases and V 6 bases, and 11 bases lay outside the gene matches. The CDR3 sequence is 15 residues long. Germline CDR1 reads ENHRY; CDR2 reads SYGVKD.